The clone carrying this T cell receptor (beta chain) qualifies as large (0.1 to 1%). Per the study methods: The authors estimated nucleated cell counts from reference gene primer amplification. The data were produced by immunoSEQ multiplex PCR, yet TCRdb's version contains in-frame clones alone and is incomplete. V and J calls and clone size follow that table, whereas D and trimming were derived from the DNA. The sample carries around 90,000 clones, almost 95% recorded once. This specimen comes from a study of blood T cell repertoires in COVID-19. Looking at the study overall: Acute and convalescent COVID-19 samples came from the United States, Italy and Spain.

There are 16 residues in the CDR3. Germline V gene data show CDR1 as MGHRA and CDR2 as YSYEKL. Trimming pared 1 base from V and 5 bases from J, leaving 15 bases between. The sequenced sample was peripheral blood. The chain joins TRBV4-1 to TRBJ1-5, with a weak D call TRBD1 (5 bases). The clonotype comes from a woman aged 55 to 70 with active COVID-19. The CDR3 spells CASSQVRQGLDQPQHF. DNA of the CDR3: TGCGCCAGCAGCCAAGTAAGGCAGGGCCTCGATCAGCCCCAGCATTTT.